This T cell receptor beta chain was obtained from a study of cytomegalovirus exposure and HLA in healthy donors. As concerns this clone: Its antigen is unknown.

Findings and limits, study-wide: The authors assumed roughly uniform sequencing depth across donors for presence/absence analyses. A few CMV-associated chains were confirmed in vitro to be specific for CMV antigens. As immune exposure information, only CMV serostatus was available.

PCR involved 60 Vbeta and 13 Jbeta primers. Profiling relied on immunoSEQ multiplex PCR, and the TCRdb table lists in-frame clones only, not all of them. The sample holds under 200,000 clones, around 74% seen once. Losses at the gene ends were 1 base for V and 6 bases for J; bases not matched to a gene: 6. Germline V gene lookup returns CDR1 SGHAT and CDR2 FQNNGV. This CDR3 spans 15 amino acids. Sequenced: PBMCs. V is TRBV11-2 and J is TRBJ2-5, with TRBD2 identical over 9 bases. This sequence was found in a female donor in good health and CMV-seronegative. CDR3 sequence reads: CASSLGTSGSQTQYF. The CDR3 DNA is TGTGCCAGCAGCTTAGGAACTAGCGGGTCCCAGACCCAGTACTTC.